This TCR beta chain was sequenced for a study of T-cell reconstitution after alpha-beta-depleted transplantation in children. Unique molecular identifiers were built into the TCRbeta library. TCRdb itself ran the PCR reads through MiXCR, one entry per CDR3 protein. The sample has about 600,000 distinct CDR3 sequences, about 11% seen once; the top ten hold 4% to 5%. The table lists this clonotype with a few counts. With 2 bases removed from V and 5 bases from J, the gap between germline ends came to 17 bases. CDR3 length equals 15 residues. Per the germline V gene, CDR1 is SGHRS and CDR2 is YFSETQ. The chain links TRBV5-1 to TRBJ2-7; the D gene is possibly TRBD2 (6 bases). The material sequenced was PBMCs from the stem cell graft donor, taken from the stem cell graft. The TCR sequence derives from a human donor who donated a stem cell graft to a child with acute myeloid leukemia. Here the CDR3 reads CASSLTGTPGDEQYF. The CDR3 coding sequence is TGCGCCAGCAGCTTAACCGGGACGCCGGGGGACGAGCAGTACTTC.